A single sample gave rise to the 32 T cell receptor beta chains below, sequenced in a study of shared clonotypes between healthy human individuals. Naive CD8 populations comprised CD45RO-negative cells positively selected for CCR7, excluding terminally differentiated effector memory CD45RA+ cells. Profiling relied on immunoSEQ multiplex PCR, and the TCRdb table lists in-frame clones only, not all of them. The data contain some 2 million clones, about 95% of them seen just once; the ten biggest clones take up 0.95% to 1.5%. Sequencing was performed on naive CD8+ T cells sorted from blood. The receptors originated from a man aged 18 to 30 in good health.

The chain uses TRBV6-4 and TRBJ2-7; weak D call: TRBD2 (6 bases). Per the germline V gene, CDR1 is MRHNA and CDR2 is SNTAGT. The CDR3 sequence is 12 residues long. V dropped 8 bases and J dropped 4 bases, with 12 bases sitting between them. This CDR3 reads CASEEGRYEQYF. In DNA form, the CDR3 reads TGTGCCAGCGAAGAAGGGAGGTACGAGCAGTACTTC.

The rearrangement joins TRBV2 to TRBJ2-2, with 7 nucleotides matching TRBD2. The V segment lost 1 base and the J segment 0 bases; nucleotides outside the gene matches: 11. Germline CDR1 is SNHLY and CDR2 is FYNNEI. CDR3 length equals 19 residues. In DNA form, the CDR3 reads TGTGCCAGCAGTGAAGTTGGTATTCTAGCGGAGACGAACACCGGGGAGCTGTTTTTT. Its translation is CASSEVGILAETNTGELFF.

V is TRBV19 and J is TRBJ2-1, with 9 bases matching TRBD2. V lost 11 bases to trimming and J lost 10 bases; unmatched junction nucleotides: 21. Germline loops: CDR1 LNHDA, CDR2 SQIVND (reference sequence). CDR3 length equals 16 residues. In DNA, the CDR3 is TGTGCCTCACAACCAGGCGGGAGGGCGGTTCTTGAAGAGCAGTTCTTC. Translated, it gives CASQPGGRAVLEEQFF.

The CDR3 coding sequence is TGTGCCAGCAGACCTACAGGGGGGAGATACGAGCAGTACTTC. This codes for CASRPTGGRYEQYF. V and J are TRBV7-9 and TRBJ2-7; 8 bases align to TRBD1. Germline V gene sequence: CDR1 SEHNR, CDR2 FQNEAQ (reference sequence). The J segment lost 4 bases and the V segment lost 6 bases, leaving 8 bases of the junction unmatched. The CDR3 extends over 14 amino acids. Complete variable domain (other parts from reference TRBV7-9 and TRBJ2-7): DTGVSQNPRHKITKRGQNVTFRCDPISEHNRLYWYRQTLGQGPEFLTYFQNEAQLEKSRLLSDRFSAERPKGSFSTLEIQRTEQGDSAMYLCASRPTGGRYEQYFGPGTRLTVT.

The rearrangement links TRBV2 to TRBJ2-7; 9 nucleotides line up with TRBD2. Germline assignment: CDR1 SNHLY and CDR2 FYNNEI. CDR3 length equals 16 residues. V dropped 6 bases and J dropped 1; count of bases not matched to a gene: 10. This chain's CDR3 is CASSVPGLASSYEQYF. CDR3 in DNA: TGTGCCAGCAGCGTGCCGGGACTAGCATCTTCCTACGAGCAGTACTTC.

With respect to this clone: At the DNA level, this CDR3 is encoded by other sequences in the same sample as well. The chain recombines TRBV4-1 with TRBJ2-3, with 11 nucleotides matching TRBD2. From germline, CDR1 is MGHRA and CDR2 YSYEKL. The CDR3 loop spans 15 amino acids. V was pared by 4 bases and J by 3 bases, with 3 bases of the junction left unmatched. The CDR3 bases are TGCGCCAGCAGCCGCCTAGCGGGGGGAACAGATACGCAGTATTTT. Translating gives CASSRLAGGTDTQYF.

DNA of the CDR3: TGCGCCAGCAGCCAAATCACCCTAGCGGGAGGGCCTCACGAGCAGTACTTC. Protein product: CASSQITLAGGPHEQYF. This chain links TRBV4-3 with TRBJ2-7, with TRBD2 matching 12 bases. CDR3 length: 17 residues. Germline loops: CDR1 LGHNA, CDR2 YSLEER. V shed 2 bases and J 5 bases; nucleotides not matched to a gene: 10.

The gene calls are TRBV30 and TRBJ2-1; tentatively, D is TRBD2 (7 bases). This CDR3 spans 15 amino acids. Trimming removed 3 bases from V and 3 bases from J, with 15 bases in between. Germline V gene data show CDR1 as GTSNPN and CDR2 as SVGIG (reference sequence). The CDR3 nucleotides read TGTGCCTGGAGCCTACGAGGGGGGGGCTACAATGAGCAGTTCTTC. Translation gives CAWSLRGGGYNEQFF.

The CDR3 nucleotides are TGTGCCACATCTGTTTGCTTGGGTGCGTCTTCGAATGAGCAGTTCTTC. Amino acid sequence: CATSVCLGASSNEQFF. V is TRBV9 and J is TRBJ2-1; no firm D call. The V gene's germline CDR1 is SGDLS and CDR2 YYNGEE. The V end was cut by 9 bases, the J end by 7 bases, with 26 bases between. The CDR3 loop spans 16 amino acids.

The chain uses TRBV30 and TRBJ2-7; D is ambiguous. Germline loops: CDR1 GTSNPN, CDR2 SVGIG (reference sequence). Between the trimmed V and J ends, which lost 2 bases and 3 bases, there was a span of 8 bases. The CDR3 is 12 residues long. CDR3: CAWSPTIYEQYF. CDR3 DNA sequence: TGTGCCTGGAGTCCAACCATCTACGAGCAGTACTTC.

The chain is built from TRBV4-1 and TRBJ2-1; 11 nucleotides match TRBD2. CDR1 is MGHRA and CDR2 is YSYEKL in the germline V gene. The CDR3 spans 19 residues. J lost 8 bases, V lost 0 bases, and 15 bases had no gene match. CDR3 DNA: TGCGCCAGCAGCCAAGATCCGCCTTCTAGCGGGGGGTGGGAAGATGAGCAGTTCTTC. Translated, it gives CASSQDPPSSGGWEDEQFF.

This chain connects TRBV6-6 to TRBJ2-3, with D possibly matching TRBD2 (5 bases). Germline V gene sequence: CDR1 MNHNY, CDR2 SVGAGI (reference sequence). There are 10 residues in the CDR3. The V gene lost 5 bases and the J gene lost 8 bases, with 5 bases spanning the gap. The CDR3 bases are TGTGCCAGCAGTGCGGGTACGCAGTATTTT. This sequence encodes CASSAGTQYF.

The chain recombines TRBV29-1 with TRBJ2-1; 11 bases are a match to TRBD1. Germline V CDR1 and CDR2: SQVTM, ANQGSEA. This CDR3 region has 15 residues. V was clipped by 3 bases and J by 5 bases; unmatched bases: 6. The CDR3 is CSVEEGQGVNNEQFF. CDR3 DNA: TGCAGCGTTGAGGAGGGACAGGGGGTCAACAATGAGCAGTTCTTC.

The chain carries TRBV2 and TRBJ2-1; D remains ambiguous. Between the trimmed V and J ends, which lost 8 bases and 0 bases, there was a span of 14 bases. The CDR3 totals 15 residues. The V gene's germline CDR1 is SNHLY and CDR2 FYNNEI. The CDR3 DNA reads TGTGCCAGCCTCGACGGGCCAGTCTCCTACAATGAGCAGTTCTTC. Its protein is CASLDGPVSYNEQFF. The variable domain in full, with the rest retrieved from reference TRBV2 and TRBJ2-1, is EPEVTQTPSHQVTQMGQEVILRCVPISNHLYFYWYRQILGQKVEFLVSFYNNEISEKSEIFDDQFSVERPDGSNFTLKIRSTKLEDSAMYFCASLDGPVSYNEQFFGPGTRLTVL.

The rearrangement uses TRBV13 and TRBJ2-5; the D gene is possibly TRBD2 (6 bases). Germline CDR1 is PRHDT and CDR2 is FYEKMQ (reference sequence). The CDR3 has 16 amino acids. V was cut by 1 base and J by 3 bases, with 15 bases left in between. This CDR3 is CASSLVQVGGKETQYF. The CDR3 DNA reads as TGTGCCAGCAGCTTAGTGCAGGTGGGGGGAAAAGAGACCCAGTACTTC.

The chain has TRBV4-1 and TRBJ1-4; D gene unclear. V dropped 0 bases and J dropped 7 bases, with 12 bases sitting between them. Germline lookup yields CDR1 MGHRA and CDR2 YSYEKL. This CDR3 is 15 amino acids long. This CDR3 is CASSQEEGFGEKLFF. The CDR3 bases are TGCGCCAGCAGCCAAGAGGAGGGATTCGGTGAAAAACTGTTTTTT.

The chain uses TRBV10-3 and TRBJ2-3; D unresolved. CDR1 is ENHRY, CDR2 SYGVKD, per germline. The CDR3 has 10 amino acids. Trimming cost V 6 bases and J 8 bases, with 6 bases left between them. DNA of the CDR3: TGTGCCATCAGGCTTGTTACGCAGTATTTT. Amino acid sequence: CAIRLVTQYF.

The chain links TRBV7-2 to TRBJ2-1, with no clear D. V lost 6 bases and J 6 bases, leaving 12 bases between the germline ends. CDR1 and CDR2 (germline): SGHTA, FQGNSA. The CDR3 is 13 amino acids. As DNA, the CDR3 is TGTGCCAGCAGTTTCATAGGGTTCAATGAGCAGTTCTTC. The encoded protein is CASSFIGFNEQFF.

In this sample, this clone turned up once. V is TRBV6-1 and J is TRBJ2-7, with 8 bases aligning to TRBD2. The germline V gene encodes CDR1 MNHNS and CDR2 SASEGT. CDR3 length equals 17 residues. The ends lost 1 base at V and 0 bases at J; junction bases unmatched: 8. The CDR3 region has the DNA TGTGCCAGCAGTGAAGTTGGAAGCGGGAGAAGCTCCTACGAGCAGTACTTC. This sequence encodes CASSEVGSGRSSYEQYF.

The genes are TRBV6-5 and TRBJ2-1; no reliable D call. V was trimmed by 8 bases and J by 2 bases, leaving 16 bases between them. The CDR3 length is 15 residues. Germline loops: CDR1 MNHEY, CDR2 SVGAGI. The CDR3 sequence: CASFPGGSPYNEQFF. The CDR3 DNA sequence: TGTGCCAGCTTTCCAGGTGGCAGCCCCTACAATGAGCAGTTCTTC.

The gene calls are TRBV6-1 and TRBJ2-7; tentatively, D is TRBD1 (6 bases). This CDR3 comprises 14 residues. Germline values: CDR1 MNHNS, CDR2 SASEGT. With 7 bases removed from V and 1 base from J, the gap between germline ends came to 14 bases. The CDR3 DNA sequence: TGTGCCAGCACCCTACAAGGGGGTTCCTACGAGCAGTACTTC. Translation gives CASTLQGGSYEQYF.

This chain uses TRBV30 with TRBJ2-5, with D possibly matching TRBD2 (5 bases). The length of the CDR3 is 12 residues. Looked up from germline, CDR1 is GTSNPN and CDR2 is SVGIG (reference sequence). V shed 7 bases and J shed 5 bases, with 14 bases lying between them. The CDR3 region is CASDLPAETQYF. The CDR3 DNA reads TGTGCCTCGGACTTGCCTGCGGAGACCCAGTACTTC. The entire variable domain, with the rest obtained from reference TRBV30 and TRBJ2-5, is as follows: SQTIHQWPATLVQPVGSPLSLECTVEGTSNPNLYWYRQAAGRGLQLLFYSVGIGQISSEVPQNLSASRPQDRQFILSSKKLLLSDSGFYLCASDLPAETQYFGPGTRLLVL.

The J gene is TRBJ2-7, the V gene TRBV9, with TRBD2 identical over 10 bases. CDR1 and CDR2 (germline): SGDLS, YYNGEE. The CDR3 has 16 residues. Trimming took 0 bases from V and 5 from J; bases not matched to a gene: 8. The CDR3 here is CASSVGGGTSGNEQYF. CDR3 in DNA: TGTGCCAGCAGCGTAGGGGGCGGAACTAGCGGGAACGAGCAGTACTTC.

Here the CDR3 DNA reads TGTGCCAGCAGCTTAGTCGGGGGCGTTCGGGGCTACACCTTC. Translating gives CASSLVGGVRGYTF. The chain carries TRBV13 and TRBJ1-2; maybe TRBD1 (6 bases). The germline CDR1 and CDR2 sequences are PRHDT and FYEKMQ (reference sequence). The CDR3 length is 14 residues. The ends were cut back, 1 base at V and 8 bases at J, with 14 bases in the middle.

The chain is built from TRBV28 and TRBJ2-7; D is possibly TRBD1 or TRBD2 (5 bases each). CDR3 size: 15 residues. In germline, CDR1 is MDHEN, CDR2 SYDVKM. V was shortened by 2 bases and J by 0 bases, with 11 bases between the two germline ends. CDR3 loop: CASSLEGTSSYEQYF. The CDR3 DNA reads TGTGCCAGCAGTTTAGAAGGGACCAGCTCCTACGAGCAGTACTTC.

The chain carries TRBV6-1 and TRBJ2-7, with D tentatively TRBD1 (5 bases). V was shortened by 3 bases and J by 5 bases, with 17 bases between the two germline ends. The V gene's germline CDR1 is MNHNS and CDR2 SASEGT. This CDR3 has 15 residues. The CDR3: CASSDSALLDNEQYF. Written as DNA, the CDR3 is TGTGCCAGCAGTGACTCCGCACTCCTGGACAACGAGCAGTACTTC.

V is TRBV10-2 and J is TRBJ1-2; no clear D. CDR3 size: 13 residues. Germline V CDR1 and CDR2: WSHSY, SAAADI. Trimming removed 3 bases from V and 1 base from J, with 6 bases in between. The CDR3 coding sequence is TGCGCCAGCAGTGATGAGGGTAACTATGGCTACACCTTC. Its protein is CASSDEGNYGYTF.

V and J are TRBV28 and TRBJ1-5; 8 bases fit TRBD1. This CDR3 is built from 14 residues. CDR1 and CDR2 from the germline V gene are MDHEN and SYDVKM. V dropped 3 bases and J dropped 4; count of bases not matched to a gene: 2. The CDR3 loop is CASSFWTGNQPQHF. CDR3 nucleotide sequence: TGTGCCAGCAGTTTTTGGACAGGGAATCAGCCCCAGCATTTT.

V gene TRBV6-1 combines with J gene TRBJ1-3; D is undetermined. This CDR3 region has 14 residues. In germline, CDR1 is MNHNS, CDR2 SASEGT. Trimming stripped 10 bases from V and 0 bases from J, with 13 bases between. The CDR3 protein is CATAAWTSGNTIYF. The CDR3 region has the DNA TGTGCCACAGCCGCATGGACCTCTGGAAACACCATATATTTT.

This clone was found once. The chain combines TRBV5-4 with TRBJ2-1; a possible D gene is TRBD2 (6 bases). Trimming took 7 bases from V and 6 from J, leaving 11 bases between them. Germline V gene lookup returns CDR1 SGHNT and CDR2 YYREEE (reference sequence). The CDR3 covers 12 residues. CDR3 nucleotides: TGTGCCAGCCTGGGGGGTGTCAATGAGCAGTTCTTC. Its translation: CASLGGVNEQFF.

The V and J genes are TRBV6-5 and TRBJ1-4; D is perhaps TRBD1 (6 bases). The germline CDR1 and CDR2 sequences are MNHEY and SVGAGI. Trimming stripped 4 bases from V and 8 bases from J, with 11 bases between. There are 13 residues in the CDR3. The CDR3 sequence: CASSSTGIEKLFF. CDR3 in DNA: TGTGCCAGCAGTTCGACAGGAATCGAAAAACTGTTTTTT.

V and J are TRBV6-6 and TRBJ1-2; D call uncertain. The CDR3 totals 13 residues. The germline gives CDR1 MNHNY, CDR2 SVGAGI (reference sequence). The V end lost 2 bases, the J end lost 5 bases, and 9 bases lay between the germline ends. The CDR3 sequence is CASSYGQPYGYTF. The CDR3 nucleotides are TGTGCCAGCAGTTACGGGCAGCCATATGGCTACACCTTC.